This entry concerns a single T cell receptor (beta chain). What it binds is not known. A much larger clone differs by one base, so this may be a read error. Alongside a J-beta primer mix, a sample-barcoded 5' primer served in a second PCR lasting 7 to 11 cycles. From the 5' RACE reads, TCRdb called clonotypes with MiXCR, one entry per CDR3 protein. There are 650,000 to 1,000,000 distinct CDR3 sequences in the sample; around 36% occur only once, and roughly 13% lies in the top ten. Every sample yielded at least 6 million isolated PBMCs. Samples each had at least 5 micrograms of total RNA extracted. CDR3 length: 12 amino acids. V shed 2 bases and J shed 8 bases, with 8 bases lying between them. This entry comes from a study of blood T cells in healthy people across ages. Regarding the study as a whole: A strong correlation was found between TCR beta diversity and the percentage of naive T cells. Per million T cells, the diversity of TCR beta decreased roughly linearly as age advanced.

Sequencing was carried out using blood. This clonotype was obtained from a man aged 18-30 years in good health. This rearrangement joins TRBV12-3 or TRBV12-4 to TRBJ2-3; the D is unclear. The CDR3 coding sequence is TGTGCCAGCAGTTTACCATCCGTTACGCAGTATTTT. Its translation: CASSLPSVTQYF.